A single sample is the source of the 16 T cell receptor beta chains below, sequenced in a study of technical replicates of blood from a few donors. Generated by immunoSEQ multiplex PCR, the TCRdb table keeps only in-frame clones and is missing some. Among approximately 81,000 clones, 80% to 90% were seen once, and the ten largest hold 3% to 4.5%. Sample: PBMCs. These receptors originate from a human donor in good health. Some clones in this sample may be carry-over from other donors' samples.

V usage is TRBV4-3 and J usage is TRBJ2-7, with D perhaps TRBD2 (6 bases). The germline V gene encodes CDR1 LGHNA and CDR2 YSLEER. V lost 5 bases, J lost 2 bases, and 19 bases lay in between. The CDR3 is made up of 16 amino acids. The chain's CDR3 is CASSYYTPGLTYEQYF. The CDR3 bases are TGCGCCAGCAGCTACTATACCCCGGGACTGACCTACGAGCAGTACTTC.

The chain's CDR3 is CASSGLAGGSTDTQYF. CDR3 in DNA: TGTGCCAGCAGCGGACTAGCGGGGGGTTCGACAGATACGCAGTATTTT. V and J are TRBV13 and TRBJ2-3; 14 nucleotides agree with TRBD2. The CDR3 has 16 residues. The V segment lost 5 bases and the J segment 3 bases; nucleotides outside the gene matches: 4. Germline V CDR1 and CDR2: PRHDT, FYEKMQ (reference sequence).

This chain uses TRBV11-2 with TRBJ2-5; 16 bases are a match to TRBD2. CDR3 length: 18 amino acids. Trimming took 4 bases from V and 1 from J; bases not matched to a gene: 6. The germline V gene has CDR1 SGHAT and CDR2 FQNNGV. The DNA of the CDR3 is TGTGCCAGCAGCTGGGGGACTAGCGGGAGGGCTTCCCAAGAGACCCAGTACTTC. Translation gives CASSWGTSGRASQETQYF.

This clone was observed a few times. V is TRBV18 and J is TRBJ1-1; D unclear. V was clipped by 3 bases and J by 5 bases, with 7 bases between them. The CDR3 is 12 residues long. Germline V gives CDR1 KGHSH, CDR2 LQKENI. The CDR3 region has the DNA TGTGCCAGCTCACCGATGAGGACTGAAGCTTTCTTT. It translates to CASSPMRTEAFF.

This sequence joins TRBV7-2 and TRBJ2-1; 7 bases line up with TRBD1. The CDR3 runs 15 residues. The V and J ends lost 1 base and 4 bases, in that order; junction bases with no gene match: 4. Germline V gives CDR1 SGHTA, CDR2 FQGNSA. DNA of the CDR3: TGTGCCAGCAGCTTAGTCCCAGGGGGTTACAATGAGCAGTTCTTC. Translation gives CASSLVPGGYNEQFF.

The rearrangement joins TRBV15 to TRBJ2-2; 10 positions match TRBD1. J was trimmed by 5 bases and V by 6 bases; bases with no gene match: 6. Germline values: CDR1 LNHNV, CDR2 YYDKDF (reference sequence). This CDR3 spans 15 amino acids. The CDR3 loop reads CATRSDRGRTGELFF. The CDR3 DNA is TGTGCCACCAGAAGCGACAGGGGGCGAACCGGGGAGCTGTTTTTT.

V is TRBV7-9 and J is TRBJ2-5, with 12 bases fitting TRBD2. Unmatched junction bases numbered 7, after V lost 1 base and J lost 13 bases. Germline CDR1 and CDR2: SEHNR and FQNEAQ (reference sequence). The CDR3 loop spans 14 amino acids. The CDR3 is CASSLEGTSGSGYF. The CDR3 DNA follows: TGTGCCAGCAGCTTAGAAGGGACTAGCGGGTCGGGGTACTTC.

This chain uses TRBV7-2 with TRBJ2-1, with 7 bases matching TRBD1. The CDR3 spans 17 residues. V dropped 5 bases and J dropped 0; count of bases not matched to a gene: 10. Per germline, CDR1 SGHTA and CDR2 FQGNSA. The CDR3 sequence: CASSQRTGWASYNEQFF. CDR3 nucleotides: TGTGCCAGCAGCCAAAGGACAGGATGGGCCTCCTACAATGAGCAGTTCTTC.

The J gene is TRBJ1-4, the V gene TRBV5-1, with TRBD1 identical over 7 bases. With 0 bases clipped from V and 4 bases from J, the junction kept 3 bases outside the gene matches. CDR3 length equals 15 residues. Looked up from germline, CDR1 is SGHRS and CDR2 is YFSETQ. DNA of the CDR3: TGCGCCAGCAGCTTGGAGGGGGCGATTAATGAAAAACTGTTTTTT. Protein product: CASSLEGAINEKLFF.

The chain is built from TRBV11-3 and TRBJ2-6, with 11 bases identical to TRBD1. This CDR3 spans 19 amino acids. The V segment lost 5 bases and the J segment 0 bases; nucleotides outside the gene matches: 9. Germline loops: CDR1 SGHNT, CDR2 YENEEA. The chain's CDR3 is CASSPGQGARSSGANVLTF. Here the CDR3 DNA reads TGTGCCAGCAGCCCAGGACAGGGGGCGAGGAGCTCTGGGGCCAACGTCCTGACTTTC.

V gene TRBV11-2 combines with J gene TRBJ2-7; the D is unclear. Trimming shortened V by 0 bases and J by 3 bases, and 3 bases separated the two germline ends. This CDR3 is built from 12 residues. Germline CDR1 is SGHAT and CDR2 is FQNNGV. CDR3 sequence: CASSLDRYEQYF. The CDR3 bases are TGTGCCAGCAGCTTAGACCGCTACGAGCAGTACTTC. Together with reference TRBV11-2 and TRBJ2-7, the CDR3 gives the full variable domain: EAGVAQSPRYKIIEKRQSVAFWCNPISGHATLYWYQQILGQGPKLLIQFQNNGVVDDSQLPKDRFSAERLKGVDSTLKIQPAKLEDSAVYLCASSLDRYEQYFGPGTRLTVT.

The J gene is TRBJ2-5, the V gene TRBV28, with TRBD2 identical over 7 bases. Per the germline V gene, CDR1 is MDHEN and CDR2 is SYDVKM. J gave up 5 bases and V 3 bases, and 3 bases lay outside the gene matches. This CDR3 has 13 residues. The CDR3 DNA is TGTGCCAGCAGTTTTGGCGGGAGTGAGACCCAGTACTTC. This sequence encodes CASSFGGSETQYF.

V gene TRBV29-1 combines with J gene TRBJ2-7, with TRBD2 matching 7 bases. Trimming took 4 bases from V and 3 from J; bases not matched to a gene: 9. CDR1 SQVTM and CDR2 ANQGSEA come from the germline V gene. The CDR3 is 14 amino acids. The DNA of the CDR3 is TGCAGCGTTGGGGTTTCTAGCGGCGGCTACGAGCAGTACTTC. It encodes CSVGVSSGGYEQYF.

This clone was seen a single time. The chain recombines TRBV30 with TRBJ2-4; 10 bases are a match to TRBD2. The CDR3 runs to 17 residues. The V and J ends lost 1 base and 0 bases, in that order; junction bases with no gene match: 6. Germline V gene sequence: CDR1 GTSNPN, CDR2 SVGIG (reference sequence). The CDR3 sequence: CAWSELAGTLAKNIQYF. DNA of the CDR3: TGTGCCTGGAGTGAACTAGCGGGAACCCTAGCCAAAAACATTCAGTACTTC.

CDR3 DNA: TGTGCCAGCAGCTTGGATCCAGGGGGCAATTCACCCCTCCACTTT. Translating it yields CASSLDPGGNSPLHF. The chain uses TRBV5-5 and TRBJ1-6; 8 nucleotides agree with TRBD1. The V segment lost 0 bases and the J segment 7 bases; nucleotides outside the gene matches: 3. The CDR3 length is 15 residues. Germline V gene lookup returns CDR1 SGHKS and CDR2 YYEKEE (reference sequence). The variable domain in full, with the rest retrieved from reference TRBV5-5 and TRBJ1-6, is DAGVTQSPTHLIKTRGQQVTLRCSPISGHKSVSWYQQVLGQGPQFIFQYYEKEERGRGNFPDRFSARQFPNYSSELNVNALLLGDSALYLCASSLDPGGNSPLHFGNGTRLTVT.

The J gene is TRBJ2-7, the V gene TRBV10-3; TRBD2 is a possible D gene (6 bases). Germline V gives CDR1 ENHRY, CDR2 SYGVKD. V lost 0 bases and J lost 4, with 7 bases in between. The CDR3 length is 13 residues. DNA for the CDR3: TGTGCCATCAGTGAGTCCCGGGAGTACGAGCAGTACTTC. This translates into CAISESREYEQYF.